The 28 T cell receptor beta chains below were found in one sample sequenced in a study of blood T cells in healthy people across ages. Using a J-beta primer mix together with a sample-barcoded 5' primer, a second PCR was run for roughly 6 to 12 cycles. Each CDR3 protein gets one entry after TCRdb re-called the 5' RACE reads with MiXCR. The profile shows under 2,000,000 distinct CDR3 sequences, just under 50% of them singletons. What was sequenced was blood. These receptor sequences come from a woman between 35 and 50 years old in good health.

The sample holds one count of this clonotype. This chain links TRBV4-1 with TRBJ2-1, with D unresolved. CDR1 and CDR2 (germline): MGHRA, YSYEKL. This CDR3 region has 13 residues. V dropped 2 bases and J dropped 10 bases, with 12 bases sitting between them. The CDR3 reads CASSQFILGEQFF. CDR3 sequence (DNA): TGCGCCAGCAGCCAATTCATCCTTGGCGAGCAGTTCTTC.

This clonotype was seen more than once but under ten times. The rearrangement joins TRBV7-2 to TRBJ2-5; D not certain. V dropped 2 bases and J dropped 5 bases, with 9 bases sitting between them. The CDR3 totals 13 residues. The V gene's germline CDR1 is SGHTA and CDR2 FQGNSA. The CDR3 here is CASSLSLMETQYF. CDR3 DNA sequence: TGTGCCAGCAGCTTAAGCCTAATGGAGACCCAGTACTTC.

This clonotype has only a few counts. The J gene is TRBJ2-5, the V gene TRBV11-1; D ambiguous. The CDR3 sequence is 13 residues long. Germline V lookup: CDR1 SGHAT, CDR2 FQDESV (reference sequence). The V end lost 1 base, the J end lost 7 bases, and 10 bases lay between the germline ends. The CDR3 bases are TGTGCCAGCAGCTTAGATGATCCGGGGACCCAGTACTTC. It specifies CASSLDDPGTQYF.

This clonotype has only a few counts. This rearrangement joins TRBV6-5 to TRBJ2-4; D gene ambiguous. Germline lookup yields CDR1 MNHEY and CDR2 SVGAGI. Trimming took 6 bases from V and 3 from J, leaving 9 bases between them. There are 13 residues in the CDR3. The CDR3 region is CASRDLGKNIQYF. The CDR3 DNA follows: TGTGCCAGCAGAGACTTGGGCAAAAACATTCAGTACTTC.

The J gene is TRBJ1-4, the V gene TRBV20-1, with D uncertain. CDR3 size: 13 residues. CDR1 is DFQATT and CDR2 is SNEGSKA in the germline V gene (reference sequence). Trimming cost V 5 bases and J 0 bases, with 7 bases left between them. The CDR3 spells CSALHSTNEKLFF. The CDR3 DNA follows: TGCAGTGCTTTACACTCAACTAATGAAAAACTGTTTTTT.

This clonotype came up once. The rearrangement uses TRBV2 and TRBJ2-5; the D gene is possibly TRBD2 (5 bases). The DNA end lines up better with TRBJ2-7; the J call may be wrong. The V gene's germline CDR1 is SNHLY and CDR2 FYNNEI. This CDR3 has 14 residues. The CDR3 spells CASGQRTYSYEQYF. CDR3 DNA: TGTGCCAGCGGGCAGCGGACCTATTCCTACGAGCAGTACTTC.

This sequence joins TRBV6-1 and TRBJ2-1, with 9 positions matching TRBD1. V shed 3 bases and J 5 bases; nucleotides not matched to a gene: 14. The germline gives CDR1 MNHNS, CDR2 SASEGT. This CDR3 is 18 amino acids long. Written as DNA, the CDR3 is TGTGCCAGCAGTGACCTACTGAGTACAGGGGGCGCCGACAATGAGCAGTTCTTC. Its protein is CASSDLLSTGGADNEQFF.

This clonotype was observed a handful of times. This chain joins TRBV4-3 and TRBJ2-1; possible D gene TRBD1, 6 bases. This CDR3 comprises 15 residues. Germline V gene lookup returns CDR1 LGHNA and CDR2 YSLEER. V lost 0 bases, J lost 9 bases, and 15 bases lay in between. CDR3 sequence (DNA): TGCGCCAGCAGCCAAGAAGTGTACAGGGACGGTGAGCAGTTCTTC. Amino acids: CASSQEVYRDGEQFF.

The gene calls are TRBV9 and TRBJ2-1; unclear D gene. This CDR3 region has 15 residues. Germline V lookup: CDR1 SGDLS, CDR2 YYNGEE. V was pared by 1 base and J by 6 bases, with 14 bases between. For the CDR3, the DNA is TGTGCCAGCAGCGTATTGTTCGGTCGGGCCAATGAGCAGTTCTTC. It specifies CASSVLFGRANEQFF.

The chain has TRBV6-5 and TRBJ2-3; 8 bases are a match to TRBD2. The CDR3 has 18 amino acids. Germline values: CDR1 MNHEY, CDR2 SVGAGI. V was clipped by 2 bases and J by 0 bases; unmatched bases: 10. Written as DNA, the CDR3 is TGTGCCAGCAGTTACGGTGCGGGAGGCCCCCCGAGCACAGATACGCAGTATTTT. It yields the protein CASSYGAGGPPSTDTQYF.

The rearrangement joins TRBV27 to TRBJ1-2; 10 positions agree with TRBD1. With V trimmed by 6 bases and J by 6 bases, 10 bases remained unmatched. The CDR3 totals 15 residues. The V gene's germline CDR1 is MNHEY and CDR2 SMNVEV (reference sequence). CDR3 sequence reads: CASRLTRQGADGYTF. In DNA form, the CDR3 reads TGTGCCAGCAGACTGACCAGACAGGGGGCAGATGGCTACACCTTC.

CDR3: CASSDSARVWGYGYTF. The DNA of the CDR3 is TGTGCCAGCAGTGACTCCGCGAGGGTGTGGGGCTATGGCTACACCTTC. The chain couples TRBV6-4 to TRBJ1-2; no clear D. V gave up 0 bases and J gave up 4 bases, with 15 bases separating them. The CDR3 has 16 amino acids. CDR1 and CDR2 from the germline V gene are MRHNA and SNTAGT.

This clonotype showed up just a few times. This rearrangement joins TRBV4-1 to TRBJ2-1, with 8 bases identical to TRBD2. CDR1 is MGHRA and CDR2 is YSYEKL in the germline V gene. The CDR3 has 17 residues. J was trimmed by 7 bases and V by 3 bases; bases with no gene match: 14. CDR3 residues: CASSQPPGASGRNEQFF. The CDR3 nucleotides read TGCGCCAGCAGCCAGCCCCCCGGGGCTAGCGGGCGGAATGAGCAGTTCTTC.

The chain joins TRBV5-1 to TRBJ2-5, with 9 nucleotides matching TRBD2. This CDR3 comprises 17 residues. Germline loops: CDR1 SGHRS, CDR2 YFSETQ. V lost 4 bases to trimming and J lost 5 bases; unmatched junction nucleotides: 15. As DNA, the CDR3 is TGCGCCAGCAGCGGCGAAACCGGGACTAGCATATGGGAGACCCAGTACTTC. This sequence encodes CASSGETGTSIWETQYF.

This clonotype was recorded once. This chain connects TRBV20-1 to TRBJ2-1; D is unclear. V lost 6 bases, J lost 0 bases, and 12 bases lay in between. In germline, CDR1 is DFQATT, CDR2 SNEGSKA (reference sequence). This CDR3 is 14 amino acids long. The DNA of the CDR3 is TGCAGTGCCAAGCCTAGGAGCTCCTACAATGAGCAGTTCTTC. Translating gives CSAKPRSSYNEQFF.

This clonotype was picked up a small number of times. The chain combines TRBV28 with TRBJ2-1; the match to TRBD2 covers 9 bases. The CDR3 loop spans 15 amino acids. Trimming removed 6 bases from V and 12 bases from J; junction bases left unmatched: 15. From germline, CDR1 is MDHEN and CDR2 SYDVKM. CDR3 DNA: TGTGCCAGCAGAGTATGGGCGGGGGGGTCCCCCTGGCAGTTCTTC. As protein: CASRVWAGGSPWQFF.

The V and J genes are TRBV7-9 and TRBJ1-4; maybe TRBD1 (5 bases). The length of the CDR3 is 15 residues. V was trimmed by 2 bases and J by 7 bases, leaving 14 bases between them. CDR1 SEHNR and CDR2 FQNEAQ come from the germline V gene (reference sequence). CDR3 sequence reads: CASSLSGTLREKLFF. CDR3 DNA sequence: TGTGCCAGCAGCTTATCAGGGACTCTGCGTGAAAAACTGTTTTTT.

In its sample, this clonotype was seen a few times. This sequence joins TRBV7-2 and TRBJ2-5; the D is unclear. TRBJ2-1 matches the DNA end more closely, so the J call is doubtful. Per germline, CDR1 SGHTA and CDR2 FQGNSA. The CDR3 is 12 residues long. DNA for the CDR3: TGTGCCAGCAGCTTAACCCAAGAGACCCAGTTCTTC. Protein: CASSLTQETQFF.

V gene TRBV13 combines with J gene TRBJ2-3; D call uncertain. This CDR3 is 13 amino acids long. Germline values: CDR1 PRHDT, CDR2 FYEKMQ (reference sequence). With 5 bases removed from V and 2 bases from J, the gap between germline ends came to 8 bases. The DNA for the CDR3 is TGTGCCAGCAGCGAACCTACCACAGATACGCAGTATTTT. It yields the protein CASSEPTTDTQYF.

With regard to this clonotype: A read error may produce the germline difference seen at one junction end. The V and J genes are TRBV6-5 and TRBJ2-6; maybe TRBD2 (5 bases). The CDR3 is made up of 17 amino acids. Germline V gene sequence: CDR1 MNHEY, CDR2 SVGAGI. The CDR3 loop is CASSYSWESSGTNVLTF. CDR3 sequence (DNA): TGTGCCAGCAGTTACTCTTGGGAGAGCTCTGGGACCAACGTCCTGACTTTC.

This clonotype occurred a few times. The genes are TRBV12-3 or TRBV12-4 and TRBJ2-5; TRBD2 agrees at 16 bases. With V trimmed by 5 bases and J by 5 bases, 11 bases remained unmatched. The CDR3 extends over 18 amino acids. CDR3 loop: CASSEKGLAGGLRETQYF. CDR3 nucleotide sequence: TGTGCCAGCAGTGAGAAGGGACTAGCGGGGGGGCTTCGGGAGACCCAGTACTTC.

Only a few counts were recorded for this clonotype. This chain joins TRBV29-1 and TRBJ2-3, with D perhaps being TRBD1 or TRBD2 (5 bases each). This CDR3 is 15 amino acids long. CDR1 and CDR2 (germline): SQVTM, ANQGSEA. V lost 3 bases and J lost 2, with 15 bases in between. The CDR3 DNA reads TGCAGCGTTGATGACGTCCGAGGGGCCACAGATACGCAGTATTTT. Translation: CSVDDVRGATDTQYF.

The V and J genes are TRBV5-8 and TRBJ2-1; perhaps D is TRBD1 or TRBD2 (5 bases each). CDR3 length: 17 amino acids. The germline V gene encodes CDR1 SGHTS and CDR2 YDEGEE. The V end lost 0 bases, the J end lost 5 bases, and 18 bases lay between the germline ends. The DNA for the CDR3 is TGTGCCAGCAGCTTGGCTCTAGGGGTAGCGCAAAACAATGAGCAGTTCTTC. This sequence encodes CASSLALGVAQNNEQFF.

V gene TRBV12-5 combines with J gene TRBJ1-2, with D possibly TRBD1 on 6 matching bases. The CDR3 sequence is 18 residues long. V dropped 0 bases and J dropped 7 bases, with 24 bases sitting between them. Germline V gene data show CDR1 as LGHNT and CDR2 as FRNRAP. The CDR3 nucleotides are TGTGCTAGTGGTTTGGTATCCGCGTGGGGCCTACCGGGGGCTGGCTACACCTTC. Encoded protein: CASGLVSAWGLPGAGYTF.

V gene TRBV4-1 combines with J gene TRBJ2-5; D may match TRBD1 or TRBD2 (5 bases each). The V end lost 3 bases, the J end lost 3 bases, and 20 bases lay between the germline ends. Germline CDR1 reads MGHRA; CDR2 reads YSYEKL. The CDR3 has 17 residues. This CDR3 reads CASSQLQGRPTKETQYF. CDR3 nucleotide sequence: TGCGCCAGCAGCCAGCTCCAGGGACGGCCAACCAAAGAGACCCAGTACTTC.

This clonotype turned up a few times. The chain couples TRBV2 to TRBJ1-2, with D uncertain. The CDR3 totals 14 residues. The germline gives CDR1 SNHLY, CDR2 FYNNEI. Trimming took off 3 bases at V and 1 base at J, with 9 bases between the two ends. DNA of the CDR3: TGTGCCAGCAGTGAGGACGGGCTTAACTATGGCTACACCTTC. Its protein is CASSEDGLNYGYTF.

The chain recombines TRBV4-2 with TRBJ2-1, with 13 bases that match TRBD2. V was clipped by 3 bases and J by 8 bases; unmatched bases: 13. CDR1 is LGHNA and CDR2 is YNFKEQ in the germline V gene. The CDR3 spans 18 residues. CDR3 amino acids: CASSQRLAGGEGYYEQFF. DNA for the CDR3: TGTGCCAGCAGCCAGCGACTAGCGGGGGGTGAAGGGTACTATGAGCAGTTCTTC.

V gene TRBV28 combines with J gene TRBJ1-6; D remains unclear. Trimming took 4 bases from V and 0 from J, leaving 10 bases between them. CDR3 size: 16 residues. Germline V gene lookup returns CDR1 MDHEN and CDR2 SYDVKM. The CDR3, as DNA: TGTGCCAGCAGTTCCCCAGCGAGCTCCTATAATTCACCCCTCCACTTT. The encoded protein is CASSSPASSYNSPLHF.